The 22 T cell receptor beta chains in this list originate from one sample, sequenced in a study of cytomegalovirus exposure and HLA in healthy donors listed by TCRdb under 2017. Library preparation was by the immunoSEQ multiplex PCR assay. The multiplex PCR relied on a mix of 60 forward primers for TCR Vbeta segments and 13 reverse primers for TCR Jbeta segments. TCRdb took this table from immuneACCESS and kept in-frame rearrangements with V and J called. Such tables lack part of the clones; where checked against another copy, unresolved V genes explain under half of the gap, and the rest is unexplained. The sample data list 80,000 to 100,000 clones, and around four fifths of these were observed just once. Around 6.6% of the sample is held by the ten biggest clonotypes. The specimen sequenced was PBMCs. These receptors all stem from a man aged 45-60 years in good health and CMV-seropositive.

The chain has TRBV5-1 and TRBJ2-3; D may be TRBD2 (5 bases). The germline V gene encodes CDR1 SGHRS and CDR2 YFSETQ. V lost 1 base to trimming and J lost 4 bases, with 13 bases between them. The CDR3 is 15 residues long. The CDR3 DNA is TGCGCCAGCAGCTTGTTTGAGGGTCTCCCAGATACGCAGTATTTT. Translating gives CASSLFEGLPDTQYF.

The chain recombines TRBV29-1 with TRBJ2-3; 12 bases fit TRBD2. V gave up 4 bases and J gave up 0 bases; unmatched junction bases: 2. The germline CDR1 and CDR2 sequences are SQVTM and ANQGSEA. The CDR3 is 15 residues long. CDR3 sequence reads: CSVATSGGSTDTQYF. Written as DNA, the CDR3 is TGCAGCGTTGCGACTAGCGGGGGCAGCACAGATACGCAGTATTTT.

The chain has TRBV11-2 and TRBJ2-4; 9 bases fit TRBD2. The J segment lost 11 bases and the V segment lost 2 bases, leaving 10 bases of the junction unmatched. The CDR3 covers 15 residues. The germline gives CDR1 SGHAT, CDR2 FQNNGV. The CDR3, as DNA: TGTGCCAGCAGCTTATCCGGGACTAGCTCGATCTTTCAGTACTTC. This translates into CASSLSGTSSIFQYF.

This clone was picked up one time. The rearrangement links TRBV27 to TRBJ1-2; the D gene is possibly TRBD1 (5 bases). Trimming cost V 8 bases and J 1 base, with 20 bases left between them. Germline CDR1 MNHEY, CDR2 SMNVEV (reference sequence). This CDR3 is 16 amino acids long. DNA of the CDR3: TGTGCCAGCCATCGGGGGGGGAGTTATTTTAACTATGGCTACACCTTC. Protein: CASHRGGSYFNYGYTF.

The V gene is TRBV5-5, the J gene TRBJ1-1; possibly TRBD1 for D (6 bases). Per the germline V gene, CDR1 is SGHKS and CDR2 is YYEKEE (reference sequence). V shed 2 bases and J shed 7 bases, with 12 bases lying between them. CDR3 size: 13 residues. CDR3 sequence reads: CASSFYGQFEAFF. Here the CDR3 DNA reads TGTGCCAGCAGCTTCTATGGACAGTTTGAAGCTTTCTTT.

The V gene is TRBV7-8, the J gene TRBJ2-4; 8 nucleotides align to TRBD1. Germline V lookup: CDR1 SGHVS, CDR2 FQNEAQ. J gave up 2 bases and V 10 bases, and 10 bases lay outside the gene matches. This CDR3 is 15 amino acids long. The CDR3 coding sequence is TGTGCCACTTCCCCGGGACAGGTTTCCAAAAACATTCAGTACTTC. Its translation: CATSPGQVSKNIQYF.

This clone was found a few times. This sequence joins TRBV28 and TRBJ2-7; maybe TRBD2 (5 bases). The CDR3 consists of 15 residues. V shed 2 bases and J shed 6 bases, with 17 bases lying between them. Germline V gene data show CDR1 as MDHEN and CDR2 as SYDVKM. CDR3 in amino acids: CASSLGGFSPSEQYF. The DNA for the CDR3 is TGTGCCAGCAGTTTAGGCGGGTTTTCACCAAGCGAGCAGTACTTC.

CDR3: CASSRAGTASNYGYTF. CDR3 DNA sequence: TGCGCCAGCAGCAGGGCCGGGACAGCTTCTAACTATGGCTACACCTTC. The rearrangement joins TRBV5-1 to TRBJ1-2; 7 bases align to TRBD1. Trimming cost V 4 bases and J 0 bases; bases outside gene matches: 9. The germline gives CDR1 SGHRS, CDR2 YFSETQ. The CDR3 runs 16 residues.

The rearrangement joins TRBV6-5 to TRBJ1-2, with 7 bases fitting TRBD1. Trimming removed 0 bases from V and 5 bases from J; junction bases left unmatched: 3. CDR1 is MNHEY and CDR2 is SVGAGI in the germline V gene. CDR3 length: 14 amino acids. This chain's CDR3 is CASSYSGRGYGYTF. For the CDR3, the DNA is TGTGCCAGCAGTTACTCGGGCAGGGGGTATGGCTACACCTTC.

This clone has a single count. The chain uses TRBV6-1 and TRBJ2-3; no definite D call. Trimming removed 3 bases at V and 2 bases at J, with 9 bases between. Germline values: CDR1 MNHNS, CDR2 SASEGT. The CDR3 sequence is 14 residues long. In DNA, the CDR3 is TGTGCCAGCAGTGACAGAAGTTTCACAGATACGCAGTATTTT. Protein product: CASSDRSFTDTQYF.

As concerns this clone: The germline gene is not matched at one end of the junction; a read error may be the cause. This chain links TRBV7-9 with TRBJ1-2; TRBD1 might be the D (6 bases). Germline CDR1 is SEHNR and CDR2 is FQNEAQ (reference sequence). This CDR3 is 13 amino acids long. This chain's CDR3 is CASRRQEFYGYPF. CDR3 coding DNA: TGTGCCAGCAGACGACAGGAGTTCTATGGCTACCCCTTC.

The chain carries TRBV6-1 and TRBJ2-1, with D perhaps matching TRBD2 (5 bases). Trimming pared 3 bases from V and 8 bases from J, leaving 26 bases between. Germline V gene lookup returns CDR1 MNHNS and CDR2 SASEGT. CDR3 size: 18 residues. The CDR3, as DNA: TGTGCCAGCAGTGATCTCAGTCTGGACTTTGACAAACTGGATGAGCAGTTCTTC. It codes for CASSDLSLDFDKLDEQFF.

Only a few counts were recorded for this clone. The rearrangement uses TRBV2 and TRBJ2-2, with no clear D. V was clipped by 4 bases and J by 1 base, with 4 bases between them. The length of the CDR3 is 13 residues. The germline CDR1 and CDR2 sequences are SNHLY and FYNNEI. Written as DNA, the CDR3 is TGTGCCAGCAGTGTCAAGAACACCGGGGAGCTGTTTTTT. Its protein product is CASSVKNTGELFF.

The genes are TRBV11-1 and TRBJ2-7, with unresolved D. The CDR3 consists of 16 residues. V lost 5 bases to trimming and J lost 0 bases, with 17 bases between them. Germline V gives CDR1 SGHAT, CDR2 FQDESV (reference sequence). The CDR3 region is CASSPIGKATSYEQYF. CDR3 in DNA: TGTGCCAGCAGCCCGATTGGTAAAGCTACCTCCTACGAGCAGTACTTC.

The chain's CDR3 is CASSYPEGRREEKLFF. The CDR3 DNA is TGTGCCAGCAGTTACCCGGAGGGACGGCGTGAGGAAAAACTGTTTTTT. The chain joins TRBV6-6 to TRBJ1-4; D might be TRBD1 (5 bases). The germline CDR1 and CDR2 sequences are MNHNY and SVGAGI (reference sequence). V was shortened by 2 bases and J by 8 bases, with 18 bases between the two germline ends. CDR3 length equals 16 residues.

V is TRBV19 and J is TRBJ1-5, with TRBD1 identical over 8 bases. Trimming removed 10 bases from V and 0 bases from J; junction bases left unmatched: 14. CDR1 and CDR2 from the germline V gene are LNHDA and SQIVND (reference sequence). This CDR3 has 17 residues. The chain's CDR3 is CATSGQGAADSNQPQHF. The CDR3 nucleotides read TGTGCCACATCAGGGCAGGGGGCAGCGGATAGCAATCAGCCCCAGCATTTT.

This clone occurred once. The chain links TRBV4-2 to TRBJ1-3; no clear D. Trimming removed 0 bases at V and 3 bases at J, with 18 bases between. The CDR3 runs to 18 residues. CDR1 and CDR2 from the germline V gene are LGHNA and YNFKEQ. The CDR3 here is CASSQDDYSSGDGNTIYF. The CDR3, as DNA: TGTGCCAGCAGCCAAGATGATTATTCCTCCGGGGATGGAAACACCATATATTTT.

The V gene is TRBV19, the J gene TRBJ1-5; D is possibly TRBD1 (5 bases). Germline V CDR1 and CDR2: LNHDA, SQIVND (reference sequence). CDR3 size: 16 residues. V shed 5 bases and J shed 1 base, with 15 bases lying between them. The CDR3 spells CASSGGVRSSNQPQHF. The CDR3 region has the DNA TGTGCCAGTAGTGGGGGGGTACGATCGAGCAATCAGCCCCAGCATTTT.

V usage is TRBV6-5 and J usage is TRBJ1-1, with 7 bases fitting TRBD1. With 6 bases clipped from V and 4 bases from J, the junction kept 8 bases outside the gene matches. Germline CDR1 reads MNHEY; CDR2 reads SVGAGI. This CDR3 region has 14 residues. The CDR3 nucleotides read TGTGCCAGCAGGCGAGCCCAGGGGGTCACTGAAGCTTTCTTT. Amino acids: CASRRAQGVTEAFF.

A word on this clone: At one end the junction does not follow the germline gene, possibly because of a read error. The chain combines TRBV7-7 with TRBJ2-1; TRBD2 matches 11 bases. The CDR3 covers 15 residues. CDR1 and CDR2 (germline): SSHAT, FNYEAQ (reference sequence). CDR3 DNA: TGTGCTAGCAGCTTAACTAGCGGGGGTTACAATGAGCAGTTCTTC. This encodes CASSLTSGGYNEQFF. The full variable domain, rest sourced from reference TRBV7-7 and TRBJ2-1, is GAGVSQSPRYKVTKRGQDVTLRCDPISSHATLYWYQQALGQGPEFLTYFNYEAQPDKSGLPSDRFSAERPEGSISTLTIQRTEQRDSAMYRCASSLTSGGYNEQFFGPGTRLTVL.

The chain is built from TRBV6-5 and TRBJ2-3; 10 bases are a match to TRBD1. The CDR3 runs to 15 residues. J lost 5 bases, V lost 0 bases, and 2 bases had no gene match. The germline V gene has CDR1 MNHEY and CDR2 SVGAGI. CDR3 coding DNA: TGTGCCAGCAGTTACTCGGGACAGGGGAAAGATACGCAGTATTTT. Amino acids: CASSYSGQGKDTQYF.

The genes are TRBV11-2 and TRBJ1-1; D possibly corresponds to TRBD1 (6 bases). Germline loops: CDR1 SGHAT, CDR2 FQNNGV. There are 16 residues in the CDR3. The V and J ends lost 0 bases and 6 bases respectively, with 17 bases between them. CDR3 residues: CASSLDQSRGFPEAFF. Written as DNA, the CDR3 is TGTGCCAGCAGCTTAGATCAAAGCAGGGGTTTTCCTGAAGCTTTCTTT.